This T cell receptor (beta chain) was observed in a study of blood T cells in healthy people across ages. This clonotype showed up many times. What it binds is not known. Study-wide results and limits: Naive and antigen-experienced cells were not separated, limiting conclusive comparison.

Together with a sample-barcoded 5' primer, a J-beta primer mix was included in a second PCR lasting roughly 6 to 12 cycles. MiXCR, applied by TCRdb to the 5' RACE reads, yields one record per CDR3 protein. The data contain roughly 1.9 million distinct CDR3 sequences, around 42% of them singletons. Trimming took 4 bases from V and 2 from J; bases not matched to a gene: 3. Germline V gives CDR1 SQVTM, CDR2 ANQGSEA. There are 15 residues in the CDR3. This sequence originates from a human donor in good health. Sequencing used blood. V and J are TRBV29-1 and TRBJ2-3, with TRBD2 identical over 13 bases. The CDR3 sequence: CSVATSGGFTDTQYF. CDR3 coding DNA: TGCAGCGTTGCGACTAGCGGGGGGTTCACAGATACGCAGTATTTT.